Listed here are 4 T cell receptor beta chains from one sample, sequenced in a study of T cell repertoires in cytomegalovirus infection. Their antigens are not known. A single record per CDR3 protein comes from TCRdb applying MiXCR to the reads. The sample lists approximately 120,000 distinct CDR3 sequences; about 31% were seen once. Source: CD8+ T cells from cultured PBMCs, taken from culture after CMV antigen stimulation. All receptors come from a human donor in good health (CMV status not recorded). Some clones in this sample may be carry-over from other donors' samples.

The J gene is TRBJ2-1, the V gene TRBV18, with 10 bases identical to TRBD1. With V trimmed by 6 bases and J by 6 bases, 11 bases remained unmatched. The V gene's germline CDR1 is KGHSH and CDR2 LQKENI. CDR3 length: 16 amino acids. This chain's CDR3 is CASSPRDRGRGNEQFF. In DNA form, the CDR3 reads TGTGCCAGCTCCCCCCGGGACAGGGGCCGGGGCAATGAGCAGTTCTTC. Filled out from reference TRBV18 and TRBJ2-1, the complete variable domain reads NAGVMQNPRHLVRRRGQEARLRCSPMKGHSHVYWYRQLPEEGLKFMVYLQKENIIDESGMPKERFSAEFPKEGPSILRIQQVVRGDSAAYFCASSPRDRGRGNEQFFGPGTRLTVL.

This clonotype was seen only a few times. The chain has TRBV7-9 and TRBJ2-7; 8 bases fit TRBD1. The trim removed 10 bases at V and 2 bases at J, leaving 7 bases unmatched. The length of the CDR3 is 13 residues. The germline gives CDR1 SEHNR, CDR2 FQNEAQ (reference sequence). The CDR3 is CATGTGITYEQYF. The CDR3 coding sequence is TGTGCCACCGGGACAGGAATTACCTACGAGCAGTACTTC.

V is TRBV4-3 and J is TRBJ2-5, with D perhaps TRBD1 or TRBD2 (5 bases each). Germline CDR1 LGHNA, CDR2 YSLEER. Trimming took off 1 base at V and 10 bases at J, with 19 bases between the two ends. The CDR3 extends over 15 amino acids. The CDR3 loop reads CASSQGLGGTEVQYF. CDR3 DNA: TGCGCCAGCAGCCAAGGCCTGGGTGGGACGGAAGTCCAGTACTTC.

The rearrangement joins TRBV7-3 to TRBJ2-1, with TRBD2 matching 16 bases. The CDR3 contains 15 residues. The germline CDR1 and CDR2 sequences are SGHTA and FQGTGA. The ends lost 6 bases at V and 9 bases at J; junction bases unmatched: 5. The CDR3 DNA reads TGTGCCAGCAGTGCCGGGACTAGCGGGGGGGGTGAGCAGTTCTTC. Translating gives CASSAGTSGGGEQFF.